This T cell receptor (beta chain) emerged from a study of beta chain features in type 1 diabetes. The study reverse transcribed the entire isolated RNA, so it sequenced expressed TCRB transcripts. TCRdb keeps only in-frame clones here, not all; method: immunoSEQ multiplex PCR. This sample has hundreds of thousands of clones; 15% occur once, and the top ten carry roughly 0.015%. Only a few counts were recorded for this clone. What it binds is unknown. Germline assignment: CDR1 MNHEY and CDR2 SVGAGI. The CDR3 length is 16 residues. J was trimmed by 6 bases and V by 4 bases; bases with no gene match: 7. Whole-study findings and limits: Shortening of TCRB CDR3s, moderate but significant, appeared in all four CD4+ subsets of Type 1 diabetes patients.

This sequence was found in a man aged 18 to 29 with type 1 diabetes. Sequenced input: naive CD4+ T cells from blood. The chain couples TRBV6-5 to TRBJ2-1; 12 bases match TRBD2. The DNA for the CDR3 is TGTGCCAGCAGTTCTTCATCTAGCGGGAGGGCCAATGAGCAGTTCTTC. This encodes CASSSSSSGRANEQFF.